Below, 6 T cell receptor beta chains from the same sample are listed, as sequenced in a study of blood T cells in healthy people across ages. The second PCR ran about 6 to 11 cycles with a sample-barcoded 5' primer and J-beta primers. MiXCR, run by TCRdb on the 5' RACE reads, gives a single entry per CDR3 protein. Here the sample spans some 900,000 distinct CDR3 sequences, roughly 50% being singletons. The specimen sequenced was blood. The receptor set was obtained from a man between 25 and 39 years old in good health.

This chain joins TRBV10-3 and TRBJ2-7, with TRBD1 matching over 7 bases. The CDR3 extends over 15 amino acids. With V trimmed by 11 bases and J by 3 bases, 16 bases remained unmatched. Germline CDR1 is ENHRY and CDR2 is SYGVKD. CDR3 sequence: CAPIELRQGLYEQYF. As DNA, the CDR3 is TGTGCCCCCATTGAGTTGCGACAGGGCCTCTACGAGCAGTACTTC.

The rearrangement joins TRBV20-1 to TRBJ2-5, with D possibly being TRBD1 (6 bases). Germline V CDR1 and CDR2: DFQATT, SNEGSKA (reference sequence). Trimming cost V 0 bases and J 2 bases, with 13 bases left between them. There are 15 residues in the CDR3. CDR3 in amino acids: CSARDGGTQQETQYF. The CDR3, as DNA: TGCAGTGCTAGAGATGGGGGCACCCAGCAAGAGACCCAGTACTTC.

This clonotype was seen a few times. This chain links TRBV3-1 with TRBJ2-1; 9 bases match TRBD2. CDR3 length equals 14 residues. After removal of 2 bases from V and 5 bases from J, the junction contained 1 base not matched to a gene. Germline V gene lookup returns CDR1 LGHDT and CDR2 YNNKEL (reference sequence). The CDR3 loop is CASSQLAGHNEQFF. The DNA for the CDR3 is TGTGCCAGCAGCCAACTAGCGGGGCACAATGAGCAGTTCTTC.

V is TRBV11-2 and J is TRBJ1-2; D is unclear. V lost 1 base and J lost 7, with 13 bases in between. The CDR3 totals 14 residues. Germline CDR1 SGHAT, CDR2 FQNNGV. This CDR3 is CASSLALTQLGYTF. CDR3 sequence (DNA): TGTGCCAGCAGCTTAGCCCTCACCCAACTTGGCTACACCTTC.

This clonotype was observed a handful of times. The chain employs TRBV7-9 and TRBJ2-3; 10 bases align to TRBD2. V shed 2 bases, J shed 6 bases, and the junction held 5 bases outside the gene matches. Germline loops: CDR1 SEHNR, CDR2 FQNEAQ (reference sequence). CDR3 length: 15 amino acids. The CDR3 coding sequence is TGTGCCAGCAGCTTAACAGCGGGGGGGTCTGATACGCAGTATTTT. Its protein product is CASSLTAGGSDTQYF.

The count of this clonotype is one. The chain has TRBV12-3 or TRBV12-4 and TRBJ2-4; D is uncertain. The CDR3 extends over 13 amino acids. Trimming pared 6 bases from V and 3 bases from J, leaving 9 bases between. The CDR3 coding sequence is TGTGCCAGCAGCACAGCAGGCAAAAACATTCAGTACTTC. Residues: CASSTAGKNIQYF.